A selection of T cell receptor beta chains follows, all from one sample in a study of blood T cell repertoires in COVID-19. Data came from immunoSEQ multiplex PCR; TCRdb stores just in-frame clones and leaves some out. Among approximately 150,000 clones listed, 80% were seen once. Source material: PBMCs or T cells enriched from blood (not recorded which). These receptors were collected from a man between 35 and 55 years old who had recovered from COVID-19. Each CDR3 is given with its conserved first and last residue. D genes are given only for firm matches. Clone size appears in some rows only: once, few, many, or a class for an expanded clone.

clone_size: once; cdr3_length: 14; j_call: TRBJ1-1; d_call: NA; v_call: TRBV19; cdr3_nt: TGTGCCAGTAGTATAAACAGACCGAACACTGAAGCTTTCTTT; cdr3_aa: CASSINRPNTEAFF
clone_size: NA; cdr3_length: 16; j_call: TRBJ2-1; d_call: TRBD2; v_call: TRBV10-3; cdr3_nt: TGTGCCATCAGTAGTGGGCTAGCGGACCCCTACAATGAGCAGTTCTTC; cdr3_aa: CAISSGLADPYNEQFF
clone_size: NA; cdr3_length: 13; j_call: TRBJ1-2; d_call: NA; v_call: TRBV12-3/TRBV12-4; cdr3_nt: TGTGCCAGCAGTTTAGCGCAGGGCCGGGGCTACACCTTC; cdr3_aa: CASSLAQGRGYTF
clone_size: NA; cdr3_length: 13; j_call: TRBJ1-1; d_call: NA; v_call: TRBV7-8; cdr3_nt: TGTGCCAGCAGCTGGGACTCGAGCACTGAAGCTTTCTTT; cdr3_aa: CASSWDSSTEAFF
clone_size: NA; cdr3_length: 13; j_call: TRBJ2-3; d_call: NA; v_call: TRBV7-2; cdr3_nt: TGTGCCAGCAGCTTAAGGGAGTCAGATACGCAGTATTTT; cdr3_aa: CASSLRESDTQYF
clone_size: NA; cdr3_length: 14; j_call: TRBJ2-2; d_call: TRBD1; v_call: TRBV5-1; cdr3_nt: TGCGCCAGCACCGGGACAGGGGACACCGGGGAGCTGTTTTTT; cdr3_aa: CASTGTGDTGELFF
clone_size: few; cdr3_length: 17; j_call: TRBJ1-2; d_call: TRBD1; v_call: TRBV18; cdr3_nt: TGTGCCAGCTCACACAACCTCCGGGACAGGGGCCATAGGGGCTACACCTTC; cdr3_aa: CASSHNLRDRGHRGYTF
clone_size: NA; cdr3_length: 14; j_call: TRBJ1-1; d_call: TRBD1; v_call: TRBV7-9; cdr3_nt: TGTGCCAGCAGCCTACAGGGGTATACCACTGAAGCTTTCTTT; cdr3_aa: CASSLQGYTTEAFF
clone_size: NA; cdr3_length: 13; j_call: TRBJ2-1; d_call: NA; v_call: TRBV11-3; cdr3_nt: TGTGCCAGCAGTCTCCTCGGGGACAATGAGCAGTTCTTC; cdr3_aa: CASSLLGDNEQFF
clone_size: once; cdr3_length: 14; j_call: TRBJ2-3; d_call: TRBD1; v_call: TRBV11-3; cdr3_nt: TGTGCCAGCAGCTTGCAGGGGGTGGGGGATACGCAGTATTTT; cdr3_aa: CASSLQGVGDTQYF
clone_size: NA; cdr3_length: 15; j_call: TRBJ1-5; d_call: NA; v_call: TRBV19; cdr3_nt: TGTGCCAGTAGTCCGATAGGAGGGAGCAATCAGCCCCAGCATTTT; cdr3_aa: CASSPIGGSNQPQHF
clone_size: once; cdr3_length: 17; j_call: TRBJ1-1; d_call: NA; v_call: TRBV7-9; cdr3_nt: TGTGCCAGCAGCCCCCGGGGGGGTGACGCAGGGATCGGTGAAGCTTTCTTT; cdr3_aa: CASSPRGGDAGIGEAFF
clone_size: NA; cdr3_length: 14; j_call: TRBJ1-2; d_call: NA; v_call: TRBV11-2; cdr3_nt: TGTGCCAGCAGCTTCGGCAGGGAGGGACGCGGCTACACCTTC; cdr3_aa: CASSFGREGRGYTF
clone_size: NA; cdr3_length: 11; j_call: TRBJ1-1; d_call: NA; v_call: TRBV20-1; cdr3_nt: TGCAGTGCTTATAGCGGCTCGGAAGCTTTCTTT; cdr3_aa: CSAYSGSEAFF
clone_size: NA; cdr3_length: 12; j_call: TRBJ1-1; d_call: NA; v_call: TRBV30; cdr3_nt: TGTGCCTGGAGGTTCAGGGGCACTGAAGCTTTCTTT; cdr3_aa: CAWRFRGTEAFF
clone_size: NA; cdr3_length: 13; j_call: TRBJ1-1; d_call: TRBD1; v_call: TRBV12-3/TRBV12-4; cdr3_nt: TGTGCCAGCAACCTAGGCGGGCAGGGGGCGACTTTCTTT; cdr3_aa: CASNLGGQGATFF
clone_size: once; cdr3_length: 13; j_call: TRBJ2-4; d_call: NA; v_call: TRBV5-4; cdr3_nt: TGTGCCAGCAGCTTGGGGTCTGGGGGCACTCAGTACTTC; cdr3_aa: CASSLGSGGTQYF
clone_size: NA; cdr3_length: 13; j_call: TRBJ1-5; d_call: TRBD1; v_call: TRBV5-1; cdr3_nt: TGCGCCAGCAGCCGGGGACAGGATCAGCCCCAGCATTTT; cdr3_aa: CASSRGQDQPQHF
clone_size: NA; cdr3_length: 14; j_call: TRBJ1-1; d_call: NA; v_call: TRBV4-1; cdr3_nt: TGCGCCAGCAGAGGTACAGGAAAGAGCACTGAAGCTTTCTTT; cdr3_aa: CASRGTGKSTEAFF
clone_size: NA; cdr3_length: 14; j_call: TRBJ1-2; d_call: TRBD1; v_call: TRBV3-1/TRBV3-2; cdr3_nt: TGTGCCAGCAGCACCCAGACAGGGAACCATGGCTACACCTTC; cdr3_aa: CASSTQTGNHGYTF
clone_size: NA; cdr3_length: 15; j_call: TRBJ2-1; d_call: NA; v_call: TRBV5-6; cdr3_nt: TGTGCCAGCAGCTTCGGGTCTCCCAGCGGCAATGAGCAGTTCTTC; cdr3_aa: CASSFGSPSGNEQFF
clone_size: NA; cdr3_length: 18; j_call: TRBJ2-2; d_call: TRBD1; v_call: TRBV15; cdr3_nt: TGTGCCACCAGCAGAGACCGGGACAGCGTCACGAACACCGGGGAGCTGTTTTTT; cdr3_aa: CATSRDRDSVTNTGELFF
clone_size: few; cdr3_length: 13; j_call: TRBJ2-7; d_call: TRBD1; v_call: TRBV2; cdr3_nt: TGTGCCAGCAGTGGGGACAGGGGGTACGAGCAGTACTTC; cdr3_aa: CASSGDRGYEQYF
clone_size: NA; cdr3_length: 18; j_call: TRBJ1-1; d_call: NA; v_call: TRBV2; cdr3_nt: TGTGCCAGCAGTGACGGAATTGGAGGGGTGACCCTTGGCACTGAAGCTTTCTTT; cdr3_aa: CASSDGIGGVTLGTEAFF
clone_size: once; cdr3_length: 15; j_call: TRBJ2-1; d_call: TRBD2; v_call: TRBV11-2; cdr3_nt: TGTGCCAGCAGCTTCTCTAGCGGGGGGGCCAATGAGCAGTTCTTC; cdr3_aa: CASSFSSGGANEQFF
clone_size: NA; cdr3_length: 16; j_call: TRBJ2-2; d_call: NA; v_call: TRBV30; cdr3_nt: TGTGCCTGGAGCGACAACGGACAGCCGAACACCGGGGAGCTGTTTTTT; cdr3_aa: CAWSDNGQPNTGELFF
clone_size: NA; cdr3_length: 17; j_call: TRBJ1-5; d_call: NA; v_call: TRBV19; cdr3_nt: TGTGCCAGTAGTGTCACCCCCAGGGGCATCATTAGTCAGCCCCAGCATTTT; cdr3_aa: CASSVTPRGIISQPQHF
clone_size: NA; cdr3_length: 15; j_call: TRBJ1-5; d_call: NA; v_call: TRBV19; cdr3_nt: TGTGCCAGTAGTATAGACCCTTTCACGAGGAGGCCCCAGCATTTT; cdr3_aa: CASSIDPFTRRPQHF
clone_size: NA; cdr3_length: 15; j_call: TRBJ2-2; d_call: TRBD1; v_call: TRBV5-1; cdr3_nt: TGCGCCAGCAGTCCGGGACAGAGGAACACCGGGGAGCTGTTTTTT; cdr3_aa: CASSPGQRNTGELFF
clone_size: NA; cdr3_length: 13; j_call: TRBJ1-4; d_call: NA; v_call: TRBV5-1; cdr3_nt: TGCGCCAGCAGCCCGACAGGTAGCGAAAAACTGTTTTTT; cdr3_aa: CASSPTGSEKLFF
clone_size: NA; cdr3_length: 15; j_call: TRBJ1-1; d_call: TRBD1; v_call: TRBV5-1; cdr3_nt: TGCGCCAGCAGCTTGGTCGGGACAGGGGGCACTGAAGCTTTCTTT; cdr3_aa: CASSLVGTGGTEAFF
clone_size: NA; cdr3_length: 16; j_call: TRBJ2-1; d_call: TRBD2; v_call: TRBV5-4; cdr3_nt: TGTGCCAGCAGCCCCCCCCGCGGGGGGAACAACAATGAGCAGTTCTTC; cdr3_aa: CASSPPRGGNNNEQFF
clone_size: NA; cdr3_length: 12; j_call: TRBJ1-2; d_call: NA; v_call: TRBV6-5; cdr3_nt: TGTGCCAGCAGTCCCAGGGACTATGGCTACACCTTC; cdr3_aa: CASSPRDYGYTF
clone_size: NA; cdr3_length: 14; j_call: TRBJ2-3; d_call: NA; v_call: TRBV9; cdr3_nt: TGTGCCAGCAGCGTAGGGGCCAGGGGCGATACGCAGTATTTT; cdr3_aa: CASSVGARGDTQYF
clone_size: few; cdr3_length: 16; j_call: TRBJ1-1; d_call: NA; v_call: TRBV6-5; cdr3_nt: TGTGCCAGCAGTTACTCCGGGAGCCCCGCGGACACTGAAGCTTTCTTT; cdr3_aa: CASSYSGSPADTEAFF
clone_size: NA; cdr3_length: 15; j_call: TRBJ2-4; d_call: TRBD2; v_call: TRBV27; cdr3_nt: TGTGCCAGCAGCCTTAGCGGGGGAGCCAAAAACATTCAGTACTTC; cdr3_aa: CASSLSGGAKNIQYF
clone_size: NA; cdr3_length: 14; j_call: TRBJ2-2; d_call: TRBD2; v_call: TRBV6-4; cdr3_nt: TGTGCCAGCAGTGCCGGCGGGGGTACCGGGGAGCTGTTTTTT; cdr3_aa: CASSAGGGTGELFF
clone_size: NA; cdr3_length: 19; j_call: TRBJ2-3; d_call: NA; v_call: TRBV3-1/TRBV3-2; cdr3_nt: TGTGCCAGCAGCCAAGACCCTGTACGCGGCGGGGCACCGACCTATACGCAGTATTTT; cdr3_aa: CASSQDPVRGGAPTYTQYF
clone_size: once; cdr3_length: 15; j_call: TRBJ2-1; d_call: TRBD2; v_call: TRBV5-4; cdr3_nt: TGTGCCAGCAGCTTGGGGCGGGGGGGATACAATGAGCAGTTCTTC; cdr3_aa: CASSLGRGGYNEQFF
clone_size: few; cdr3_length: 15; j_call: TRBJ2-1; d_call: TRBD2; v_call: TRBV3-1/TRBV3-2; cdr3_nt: TGTGCCAGCAGCCAGCCCGGGGGGGCCCACAATGAGCAGTTCTTC; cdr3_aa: CASSQPGGAHNEQFF
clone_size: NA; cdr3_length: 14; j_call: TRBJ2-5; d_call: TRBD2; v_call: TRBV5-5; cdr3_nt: TGTGCCAGCAGCTCCGGGACTAGCGTCCAGACCCAGTACTTC; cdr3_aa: CASSSGTSVQTQYF
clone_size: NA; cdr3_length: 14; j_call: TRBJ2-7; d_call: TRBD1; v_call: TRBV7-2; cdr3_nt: TGTGCCAGCAGCACCCGACAGGGCGTTCGCGAGCAGTACTTC; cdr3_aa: CASSTRQGVREQYF
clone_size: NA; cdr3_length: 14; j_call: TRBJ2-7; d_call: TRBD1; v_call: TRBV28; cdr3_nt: TGTGCCAGCAGGAAGACAGGGGGAGGCTACGAGCAGTACTTC; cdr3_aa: CASRKTGGGYEQYF
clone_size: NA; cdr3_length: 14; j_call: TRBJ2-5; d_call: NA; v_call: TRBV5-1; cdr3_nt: TGCGCCAGCAGCTTCGGCGGGGATAAAGAGACCCAGTACTTC; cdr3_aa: CASSFGGDKETQYF
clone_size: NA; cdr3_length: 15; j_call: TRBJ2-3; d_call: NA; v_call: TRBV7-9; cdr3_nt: TGTGCCAGCAGCTTATCCCCGGGGGTTTCGGATACGCAGTATTTT; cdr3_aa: CASSLSPGVSDTQYF
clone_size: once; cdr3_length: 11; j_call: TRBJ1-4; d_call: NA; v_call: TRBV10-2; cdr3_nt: TGCGCCAGCGCCGTCGGTGAAAAACTGTTTTTT; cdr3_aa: CASAVGEKLFF
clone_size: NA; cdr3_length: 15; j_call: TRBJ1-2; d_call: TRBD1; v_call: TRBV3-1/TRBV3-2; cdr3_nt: TGTGCCAGCAGCCCCCGACGAAGGGGGCCCTATGGCTACACCTTC; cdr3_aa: CASSPRRRGPYGYTF
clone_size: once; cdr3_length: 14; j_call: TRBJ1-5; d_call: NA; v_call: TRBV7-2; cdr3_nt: TGTGCCAGCAGCCTCCGACAGGGCAATCAGCCCCAGCATTTT; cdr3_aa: CASSLRQGNQPQHF
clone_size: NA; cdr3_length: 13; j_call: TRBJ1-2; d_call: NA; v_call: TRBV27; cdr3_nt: TGTGCCAGCAGTTTGGAGGGGAACTATGGCTACACCTTC; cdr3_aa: CASSLEGNYGYTF
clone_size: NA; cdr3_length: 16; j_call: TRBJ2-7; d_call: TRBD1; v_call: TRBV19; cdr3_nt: TGTGCCAGTAGCCCCCCCGTGGGACAGGGGATACACGAGCAGTACTTC; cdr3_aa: CASSPPVGQGIHEQYF
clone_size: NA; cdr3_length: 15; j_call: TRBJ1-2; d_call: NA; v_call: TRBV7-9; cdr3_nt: TGTGCCAGCAGCCCTGCGCTGGGGGGTGGGGATGGCTACACCTTC; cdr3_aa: CASSPALGGGDGYTF
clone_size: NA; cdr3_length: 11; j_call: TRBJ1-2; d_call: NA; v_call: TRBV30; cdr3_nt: TGTGCCTGGAGTTTGTCAGGAGGCTACACCTTC; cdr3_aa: CAWSLSGGYTF
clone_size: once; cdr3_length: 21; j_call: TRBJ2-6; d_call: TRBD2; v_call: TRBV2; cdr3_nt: TGTGCCAGCAGTGTTCCCTCAACGGGGGGAGGTGACATTTCTGGGGCCAACGTCCTGACTTTC; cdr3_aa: CASSVPSTGGGDISGANVLTF
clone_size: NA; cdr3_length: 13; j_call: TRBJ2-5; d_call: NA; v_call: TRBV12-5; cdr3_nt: TGTGCTAGTGGTTTCACGGGTTCAGAGACCCAGTACTTC; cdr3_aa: CASGFTGSETQYF
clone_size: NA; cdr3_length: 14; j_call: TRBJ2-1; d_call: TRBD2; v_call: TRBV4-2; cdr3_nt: TGTGCCAGCAGCTTCGTAGGCGGGGGGGATGAGCAGTTCTTC; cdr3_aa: CASSFVGGGDEQFF
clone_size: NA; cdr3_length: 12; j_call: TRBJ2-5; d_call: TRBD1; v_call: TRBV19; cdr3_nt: TGTGCCACAAGGGGGCTTGGTGAGACCCAGTACTTC; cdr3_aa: CATRGLGETQYF